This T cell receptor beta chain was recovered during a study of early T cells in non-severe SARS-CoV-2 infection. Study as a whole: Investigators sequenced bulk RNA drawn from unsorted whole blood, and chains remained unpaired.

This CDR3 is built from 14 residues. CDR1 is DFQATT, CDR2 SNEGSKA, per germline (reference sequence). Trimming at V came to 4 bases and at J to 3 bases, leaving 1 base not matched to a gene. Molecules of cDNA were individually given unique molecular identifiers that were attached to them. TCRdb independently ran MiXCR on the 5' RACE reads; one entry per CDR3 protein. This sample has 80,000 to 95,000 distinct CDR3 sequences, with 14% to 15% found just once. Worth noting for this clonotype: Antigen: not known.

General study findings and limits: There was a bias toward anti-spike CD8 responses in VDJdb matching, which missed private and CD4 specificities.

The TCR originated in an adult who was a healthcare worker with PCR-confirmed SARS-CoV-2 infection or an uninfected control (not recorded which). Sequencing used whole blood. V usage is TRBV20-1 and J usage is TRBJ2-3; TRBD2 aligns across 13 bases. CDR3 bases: TGCAGTGCTACGACTAGCGGGGGGACAGATACGCAGTATTTT. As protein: CSATTSGGTDTQYF.